This TCR beta chain was obtained from a study of vaccination and CD4 T cells after COVID-19. Study observations and caveats: Only post-vaccination samples contained a median approximately 84% of the reactive clones in convalescent patients.

The V end lost 5 bases, the J end lost 11 bases, and 15 bases lay between the germline ends. The germline V gene has CDR1 SGHAT and CDR2 FQNNGV. CDR3 length equals 12 residues. This clonotype was observed a handful of times. Its antigen remains unidentified. Treatment given: approximately 9-day PBMC culture with coronavirus spike peptide pools or control peptides (ViraFEST assay). Investigators obtained the unexposed donor's CD4+ T cells before the COVID-19 pandemic (2011-2018). Peptide pools at 10 ug/ml and IL-2 at approximately 10 IU/ml were added to cultures of two million PBMCs per well. Oncomine TCR Beta short-read sequencing was applied to DNA from cultured CD4+ T cells. Scientists extracted genomic DNA from CD4+ T cells grown in culture. One entry per CDR3 protein, called by TCRdb with MiXCR from the PCR reads. The sample records 5,500 to 8,000 distinct CDR3 sequences, roughly 51% being singletons.

The TCR comes from a human donor in good health. The specimen sequenced was CD4+ T cells from blood, cultured in vitro. The chain is built from TRBV11-2 and TRBJ1-2; D may be TRBD1 (6 bases). CDR3: CASSRGGGQYTF. In nucleotides, the CDR3 is TGTGCCAGCAGCCGCGGGGGCGGCCAATACACCTTC. The entire variable domain, with the rest obtained from reference TRBV11-2 and TRBJ1-2, is as follows: EAGVAQSPRYKIIEKRQSVAFWCNPISGHATLYWYQQILGQGPKLLIQFQNNGVVDDSQLPKDRFSAERLKGVDSTLKIQPAKLEDSAVYLCASSRGGGQYTFGSGTRLTVV.